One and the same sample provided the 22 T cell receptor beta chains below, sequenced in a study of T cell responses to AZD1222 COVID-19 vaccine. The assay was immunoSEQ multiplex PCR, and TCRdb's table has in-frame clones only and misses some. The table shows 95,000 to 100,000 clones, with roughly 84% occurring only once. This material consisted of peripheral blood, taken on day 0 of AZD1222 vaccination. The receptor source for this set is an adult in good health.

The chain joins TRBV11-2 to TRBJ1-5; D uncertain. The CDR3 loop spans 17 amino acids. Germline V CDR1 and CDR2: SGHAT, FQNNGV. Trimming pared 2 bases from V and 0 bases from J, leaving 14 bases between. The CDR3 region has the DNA TGTGCCAGCAGCTTACTTATAAGGGAGTATAGCAATCAGCCCCAGCATTTT. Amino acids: CASSLLIREYSNQPQHF. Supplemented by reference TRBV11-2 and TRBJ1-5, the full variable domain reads EAGVAQSPRYKIIEKRQSVAFWCNPISGHATLYWYQQILGQGPKLLIQFQNNGVVDDSQLPKDRFSAERLKGVDSTLKIQPAKLEDSAVYLCASSLLIREYSNQPQHFGDGTRLSIL.

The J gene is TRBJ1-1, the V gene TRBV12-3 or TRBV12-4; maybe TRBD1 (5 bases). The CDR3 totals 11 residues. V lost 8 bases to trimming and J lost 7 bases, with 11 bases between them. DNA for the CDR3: TGTGCCAGCGGCGTTGGGGGTGAAGCTTTCTTT. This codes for CASGVGGEAFF.

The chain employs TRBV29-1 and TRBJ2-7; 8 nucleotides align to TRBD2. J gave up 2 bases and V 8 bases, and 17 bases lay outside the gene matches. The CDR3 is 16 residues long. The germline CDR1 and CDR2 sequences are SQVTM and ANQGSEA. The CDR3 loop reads CSPEGSLSGRPYEQYF. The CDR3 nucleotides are TGCAGCCCCGAGGGGAGTTTAAGCGGGAGACCCTACGAGCAGTACTTC.

This chain's CDR3 is CATGTGNYEQYF. CDR3 DNA: TGTGCCACCGGGACAGGAAACTACGAGCAGTACTTC. V and J are TRBV28 and TRBJ2-7; 8 bases map to TRBD1. This CDR3 is built from 12 residues. The germline V gene encodes CDR1 MDHEN and CDR2 SYDVKM. The ends lost 10 bases at V and 3 bases at J; junction bases unmatched: 5.

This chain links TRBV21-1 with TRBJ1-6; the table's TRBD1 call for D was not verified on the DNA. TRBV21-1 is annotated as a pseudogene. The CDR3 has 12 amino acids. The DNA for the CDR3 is TGTGCCAGCAAACACAGGGCTTCACCCCTCCACTTT. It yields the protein CASKHRASPLHF.

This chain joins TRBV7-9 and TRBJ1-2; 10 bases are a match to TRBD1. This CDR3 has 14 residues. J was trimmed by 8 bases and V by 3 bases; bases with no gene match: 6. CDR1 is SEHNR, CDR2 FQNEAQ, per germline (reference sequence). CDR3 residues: CASSFDRGRGGYTF. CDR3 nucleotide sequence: TGTGCCAGCAGCTTCGACAGGGGGCGGGGAGGCTACACCTTC.

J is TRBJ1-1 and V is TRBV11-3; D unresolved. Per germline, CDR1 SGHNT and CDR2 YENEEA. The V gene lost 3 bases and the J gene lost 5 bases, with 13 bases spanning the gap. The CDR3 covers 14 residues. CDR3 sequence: CASSLEGSSTEAFF. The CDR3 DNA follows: TGTGCCAGCAGCTTGGAGGGTTCGTCGACTGAAGCTTTCTTT.

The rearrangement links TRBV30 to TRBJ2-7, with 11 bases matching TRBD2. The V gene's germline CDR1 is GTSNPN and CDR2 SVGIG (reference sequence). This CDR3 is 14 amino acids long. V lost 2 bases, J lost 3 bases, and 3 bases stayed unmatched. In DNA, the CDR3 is TGTGCCTGGAGTAGCGGGACTAGCGGCTACGAGCAGTACTTC. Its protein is CAWSSGTSGYEQYF.

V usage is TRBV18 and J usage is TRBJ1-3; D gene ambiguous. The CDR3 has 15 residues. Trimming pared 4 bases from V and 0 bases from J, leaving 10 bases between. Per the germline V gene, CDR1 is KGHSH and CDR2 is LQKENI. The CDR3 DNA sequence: TGTGCCAGCTCACTTCTACTGGACTCTGGAAACACCATATATTTT. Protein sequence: CASSLLLDSGNTIYF.

Here the CDR3 reads CASSLDLAGGGTDTQYF. The CDR3 DNA sequence: TGTGCCAGCAGCTTAGATTTGGCAGGTGGGGGCACAGATACGCAGTATTTT. The rearrangement joins TRBV11-2 to TRBJ2-3, with D hard to call. From germline, CDR1 is SGHAT and CDR2 FQNNGV. Trimming took off 0 bases at V and 1 base at J, with 14 bases between the two ends. This CDR3 is built from 17 residues.

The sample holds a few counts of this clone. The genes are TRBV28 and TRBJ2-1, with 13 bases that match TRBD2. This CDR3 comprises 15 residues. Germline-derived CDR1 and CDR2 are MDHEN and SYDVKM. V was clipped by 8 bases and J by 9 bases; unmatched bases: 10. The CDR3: CASSKTSGRPLEQFF. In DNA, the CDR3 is TGTGCCAGCTCTAAGACTAGCGGGAGGCCCCTTGAGCAGTTCTTC. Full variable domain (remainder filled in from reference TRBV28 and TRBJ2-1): DVKVTQSSRYLVKRTGEKVFLECVQDMDHENMFWYRQDPGLGLRLIYFSYDVKMKEKGDIPEGYSVSREKKERFSLILESASTNQTSMYLCASSKTSGRPLEQFFGPGTRLTVL.

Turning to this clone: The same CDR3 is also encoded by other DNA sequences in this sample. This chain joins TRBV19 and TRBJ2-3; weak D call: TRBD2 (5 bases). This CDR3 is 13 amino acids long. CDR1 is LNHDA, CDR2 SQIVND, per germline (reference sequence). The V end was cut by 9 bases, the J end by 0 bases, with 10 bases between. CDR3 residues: CASNRGSTDTQYF. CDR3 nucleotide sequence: TGTGCCAGCAACCGGGGTAGCACAGATACGCAGTATTTT.

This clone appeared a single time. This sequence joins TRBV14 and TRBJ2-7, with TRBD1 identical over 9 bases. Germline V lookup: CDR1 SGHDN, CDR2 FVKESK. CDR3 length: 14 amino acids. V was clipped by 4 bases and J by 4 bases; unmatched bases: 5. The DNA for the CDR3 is TGTGCCAGCAGCCCTCCGGGACAGGGTTACGAGCAGTACTTC. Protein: CASSPPGQGYEQYF.

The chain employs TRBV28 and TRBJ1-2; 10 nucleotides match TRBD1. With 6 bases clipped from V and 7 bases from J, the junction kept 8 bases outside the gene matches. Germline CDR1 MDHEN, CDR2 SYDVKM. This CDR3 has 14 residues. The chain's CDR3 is CASSQGQGRSGYTF. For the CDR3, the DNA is TGTGCCAGCAGCCAGGGACAGGGGAGGAGTGGCTACACCTTC.

The CDR3, as DNA: TGTGCCAGCAGTTTGGGGTGGGTCTCCAGGGTGATCCATTCTGAAGCTTTCTTT. Translating gives CASSLGWVSRVIHSEAFF. The rearrangement links TRBV28 to TRBJ1-1; D is perhaps TRBD1 (5 bases). Germline V gene data show CDR1 as MDHEN and CDR2 as SYDVKM. V was shortened by 3 bases and J by 6 bases, with 26 bases between the two germline ends. This CDR3 region has 18 residues.

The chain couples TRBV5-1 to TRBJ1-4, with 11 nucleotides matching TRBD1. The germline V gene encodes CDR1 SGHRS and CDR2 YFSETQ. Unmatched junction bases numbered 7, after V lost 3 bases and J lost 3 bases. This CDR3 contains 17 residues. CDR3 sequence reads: CASSWGGTGGSNEKLFF. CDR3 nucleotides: TGCGCCAGCAGCTGGGGTGGGACAGGGGGATCTAATGAAAAACTGTTTTTT.

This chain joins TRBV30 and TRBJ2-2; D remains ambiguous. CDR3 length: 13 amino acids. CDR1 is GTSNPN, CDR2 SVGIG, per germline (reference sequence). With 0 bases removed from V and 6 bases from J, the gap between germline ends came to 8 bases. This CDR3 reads CAWSVNGPGELFF. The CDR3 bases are TGTGCCTGGAGTGTAAACGGGCCCGGGGAGCTGTTTTTT.

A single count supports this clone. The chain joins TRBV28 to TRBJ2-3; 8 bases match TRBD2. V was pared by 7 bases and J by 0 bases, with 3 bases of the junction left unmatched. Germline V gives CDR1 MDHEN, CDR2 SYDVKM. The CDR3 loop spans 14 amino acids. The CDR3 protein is CASTLAGSTDTQYF. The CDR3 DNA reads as TGTGCCAGCACGCTAGCGGGCAGCACAGATACGCAGTATTTT.

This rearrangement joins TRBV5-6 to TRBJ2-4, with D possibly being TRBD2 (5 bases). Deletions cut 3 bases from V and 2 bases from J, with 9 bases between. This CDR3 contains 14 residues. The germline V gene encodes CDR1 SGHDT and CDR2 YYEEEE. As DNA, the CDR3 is TGTGCCAGCAGCTCGGGATTGACCAAAAACATTCAGTACTTC. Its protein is CASSSGLTKNIQYF.

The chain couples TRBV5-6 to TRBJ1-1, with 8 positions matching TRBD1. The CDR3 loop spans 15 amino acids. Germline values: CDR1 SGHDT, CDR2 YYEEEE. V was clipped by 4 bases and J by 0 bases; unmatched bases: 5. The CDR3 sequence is CASSAGQVMNTEAFF. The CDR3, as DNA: TGTGCCAGCAGCGCGGGACAGGTTATGAACACTGAAGCTTTCTTT.

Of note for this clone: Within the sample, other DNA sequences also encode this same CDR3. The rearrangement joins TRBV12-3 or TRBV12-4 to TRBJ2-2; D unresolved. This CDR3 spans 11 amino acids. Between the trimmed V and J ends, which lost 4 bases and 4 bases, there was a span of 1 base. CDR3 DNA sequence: TGTGCCAGCAGTTCCACCGGGGAGCTGTTTTTT. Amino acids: CASSSTGELFF.

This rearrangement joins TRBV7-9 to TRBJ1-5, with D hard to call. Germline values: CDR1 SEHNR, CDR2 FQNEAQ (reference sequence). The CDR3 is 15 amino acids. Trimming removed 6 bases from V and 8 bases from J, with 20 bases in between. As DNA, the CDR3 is TGTGCCAGCAGTTCGACCGCGGCCGGTAGGGAGCCCCAGCATTTT. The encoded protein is CASSSTAAGREPQHF. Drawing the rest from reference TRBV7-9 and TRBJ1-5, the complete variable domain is DTGVSQNPRHKITKRGQNVTFRCDPISEHNRLYWYRQTLGQGPEFLTYFQNEAQLEKSRLLSDRFSAERPKGSFSTLEIQRTEQGDSAMYLCASSSTAAGREPQHFGDGTRLSIL.